Each of the 12 T cell receptor beta chains below was sequenced from the same sample in a study of a mutant IDH1 vaccine in newly diagnosed glioma (dated by TCRdb to about 2021). Antigens for these TCRs are unknown. Library preparation used the immunoSEQ multiplex PCR assay. TCRdb stores this immuneACCESS table with in-frame sequences only. Part of the clones is absent; in the studies checked, under half of the shortfall reflects unresolved V genes, and no reason is known for the rest. For this sample there are under 70,000 clones; over 70% appear just once. The ten largest clones add up to approximately 3.6% of the sample. The intended sense of this specimen's time point label: week 5, during vaccination. A 20-mer mutant IDH1 peptide at 300 micrograms in Montanide made up each vaccine dose, which was injected subcutaneously together with topical imiquimod. This specimen consisted of PBMCs, obtained from a glioma patient whose treatment included an IDH1 peptide vaccine. These TCRs come from a man aged 25 to 40 with glioma.

The chain couples TRBV10-3 to TRBJ1-2, with a tentative D call TRBD1 (6 bases). The CDR3 is made up of 15 amino acids. Trimming removed 2 bases at V and 4 bases at J, with 14 bases between. In germline, CDR1 is ENHRY, CDR2 SYGVKD. The CDR3 sequence: CAISEVGGFGYGYTF. Here the CDR3 DNA reads TGTGCCATCAGTGAGGTGGGGGGCTTCGGCTATGGCTACACCTTC.

This clone was seen a handful of times. The chain employs TRBV7-8 and TRBJ1-1, with 8 bases fitting TRBD1. From germline, CDR1 is SGHVS and CDR2 FQNEAQ. The CDR3 totals 12 residues. V trimming: 5 bases; J trimming: 12 bases; junction bases outside the gene matches: 8. CDR3 bases: TGTGCCAGCAGCCCCGGACAGGGTAAGCCTTTCTTT. It codes for CASSPGQGKPFF.

This chain connects TRBV5-6 to TRBJ1-4; D perhaps matches TRBD1 (5 bases). This CDR3 contains 17 residues. From germline, CDR1 is SGHDT and CDR2 YYEEEE. Trimming shortened V by 3 bases and J by 0 bases, and 15 bases separated the two germline ends. The CDR3 bases are TGTGCCAGCAGCTGGAGGGTTGCCAGGGCAACTAATGAAAAACTGTTTTTT. Residues: CASSWRVARATNEKLFF.

This chain links TRBV5-4 with TRBJ2-7; possibly TRBD1 or TRBD2 for D (6 bases each). The germline CDR1 and CDR2 sequences are SGHNT and YYREEE (reference sequence). The CDR3 loop spans 15 amino acids. Trimming shortened V by 2 bases and J by 0 bases, and 12 bases separated the two germline ends. The DNA for the CDR3 is TGTGCCAGCAGCTTAACAGGGAGGAGCTCCTACGAGCAGTACTTC. Amino acids: CASSLTGRSSYEQYF.

The CDR3 bases are TGTGCCAGCAGTTATCCATCGACAGATAGCAATCAGCCCCAGCATTTT. The encoded protein is CASSYPSTDSNQPQHF. The rearrangement uses TRBV28 and TRBJ1-5; D might be TRBD1 (5 bases). The V end was cut by 4 bases, the J end by 0 bases, with 13 bases between. Germline loops: CDR1 MDHEN, CDR2 SYDVKM. The CDR3 contains 16 residues. Looking up the rest from reference TRBV28 and TRBJ1-5 gives the full variable domain: DVKVTQSSRYLVKRTGEKVFLECVQDMDHENMFWYRQDPGLGLRLIYFSYDVKMKEKGDIPEGYSVSREKKERFSLILESASTNQTSMYLCASSYPSTDSNQPQHFGDGTRLSIL.

The chain recombines TRBV29-1 with TRBJ1-1; a possible D gene is TRBD1 (5 bases). There are 13 residues in the CDR3. V gave up 5 bases and J gave up 2 bases, with 12 bases separating them. The V gene's germline CDR1 is SQVTM and CDR2 ANQGSEA. The CDR3 DNA reads TGCAGCGTTCAGACGGGGGGTAACACTGAAGCTTTCTTT. Residues: CSVQTGGNTEAFF.

This clone was seen only once. The sample carries other DNA sequences with the same CDR3. V is TRBV6-5 and J is TRBJ1-1, with D uncertain. V lost 0 bases, J lost 5 bases, and 7 bases lay in between. The CDR3 is made up of 13 amino acids. Germline V gene data show CDR1 as MNHEY and CDR2 as SVGAGI. Here the CDR3 DNA reads TGTGCCAGCAGTTACTCGCGAGGTACTGAAGCTTTCTTT. It specifies CASSYSRGTEAFF.

For the CDR3, the DNA is TGCAGCGTTTTTGGGACTAGCACCTACGAGCAGTACTTC. The encoded protein is CSVFGTSTYEQYF. The rearrangement links TRBV29-1 to TRBJ2-7, with 9 nucleotides matching TRBD2. The CDR3 loop spans 13 amino acids. Looked up from germline, CDR1 is SQVTM and CDR2 is ANQGSEA. With V trimmed by 5 bases and J by 2 bases, 4 bases remained unmatched.

V usage is TRBV2 and J usage is TRBJ1-3; D not certain. This CDR3 is built from 15 residues. Germline assignment: CDR1 SNHLY and CDR2 FYNNEI. Trimming removed 6 bases from V and 0 bases from J, with 12 bases in between. The DNA of the CDR3 is TGTGCCAGCAGACTGGACGCGAGCTCTGGAAACACCATATATTTT. Translation: CASRLDASSGNTIYF.

This chain joins TRBV28 and TRBJ1-4; D uncertain. The CDR3 is made up of 17 amino acids. V gave up 2 bases and J gave up 0 bases, with 13 bases separating them. CDR1 and CDR2 (germline): MDHEN, SYDVKM. The CDR3 sequence is CASSLEGSGATNEKLFF. DNA for the CDR3: TGTGCCAGCAGTTTAGAAGGCAGTGGGGCAACTAATGAAAAACTGTTTTTT.

The CDR3 reads CASSIGDRIYEQYF. The CDR3 DNA reads as TGTGCCAGTAGTATCGGGGACAGGATCTACGAGCAGTACTTC. The chain recombines TRBV19 with TRBJ2-7, with 8 positions matching TRBD1. The CDR3 is 14 residues long. Germline V CDR1 and CDR2: LNHDA, SQIVND (reference sequence). The V gene end was trimmed by 3 bases and the J gene end by 3 bases; junction bases not matched to a gene: 4.

V gene TRBV28 combines with J gene TRBJ2-3; 13 bases map to TRBD2. The CDR3 has 17 amino acids. CDR1 is MDHEN and CDR2 is SYDVKM in the germline V gene. V lost 2 bases to trimming and J lost 5 bases; unmatched junction nucleotides: 7. As DNA, the CDR3 is TGTGCCAGCAGTTTAACCACTAGCGGGGGGGCCGTAGATACGCAGTATTTT. Translation gives CASSLTTSGGAVDTQYF.